This T cell receptor beta chain emerged from a study of cytomegalovirus exposure and HLA in healthy donors. In this sample, this clone turned up a few times. Antigen unknown. The CDR3 totals 16 residues. Germline values: CDR1 SGHTA, CDR2 FQGNSA. Losses at the gene ends were 1 base for V and 5 bases for J; bases not matched to a gene: 10. Study conclusions and caveats: An Asian-associated ancestry cluster reportedly showed fewer N-insertions than the approximately 650-donor mean in a later analysis. Among CMV-associated TCR beta chains, most appeared HLA-restricted in a later analysis. The study listed roughly 160 cytomegalovirus-associated TCR beta chains. Sequencing likely produced, as an artifact, a cluster of highly shared sequence variants.

The PCR contained 60 Vbeta and 13 Jbeta primers. Generated by immunoSEQ multiplex PCR, the TCRdb table keeps only in-frame clones and is missing some. The table records 90,000 to 110,000 clones, 15% of them present only once. The TCR comes from a female donor in good health and CMV-seronegative. The sequencing sample was made of PBMCs. The V gene is TRBV7-2, the J gene TRBJ1-2, with TRBD1 identical over 7 bases. In nucleotides, the CDR3 is TGTGCCAGCAGCTTAGACAGGGACAGTAGGGGATATGGCTACACCTTC. It is translated as CASSLDRDSRGYGYTF.